This TCR beta chain was identified in a study of T cells after yellow fever vaccination. Germline V gene data show CDR1 as SQVTM and CDR2 as ANQGSEA. The V gene lost 4 bases and the J gene lost 5 bases, with 8 bases spanning the gap. The CDR3 has 11 residues. A 5'RACE template-switching step, the method used to make TCR cDNA, added a universal primer site and UMIs. TCRdb ran MiXCR on the 5' RACE reads and lists one entry per CDR3 protein. The sample shows 240,000 or so distinct CDR3 sequences, less than 9% of them seen only once. This clonotype has ten or more counts. The specimen was CD4+ T cells sorted from PBMCs, collected 15 days after the yellow fever booster vaccination. The receptor was isolated from a man under 40 who received the YFV17D yellow fever vaccine. The V call is TRBV29-1, the J call TRBJ2-5, with D unresolved. CDR3 DNA: TGCAGCGTTGCCCGGTCGGAGACCCAGTACTTC. This codes for CSVARSETQYF.